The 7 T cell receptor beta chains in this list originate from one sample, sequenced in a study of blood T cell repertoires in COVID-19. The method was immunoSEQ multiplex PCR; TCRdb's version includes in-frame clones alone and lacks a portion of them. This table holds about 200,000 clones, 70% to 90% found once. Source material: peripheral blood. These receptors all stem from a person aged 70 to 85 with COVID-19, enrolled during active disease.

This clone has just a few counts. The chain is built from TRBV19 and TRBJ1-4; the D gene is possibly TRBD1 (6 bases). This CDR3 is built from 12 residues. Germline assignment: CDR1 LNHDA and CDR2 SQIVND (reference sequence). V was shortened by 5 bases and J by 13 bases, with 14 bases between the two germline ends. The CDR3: CASSPRTEGLFF. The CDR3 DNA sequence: TGTGCCAGTAGTCCAAGGACAGAAGGACTGTTTTTT.

For the CDR3, the DNA is TGTGCCAGCAGCTTTTTAGCTAGCAGGTACACAGATACGCAGTATTTT. This gives the protein CASSFLASRYTDTQYF. The chain employs TRBV7-2 and TRBJ2-3; maybe TRBD2 (5 bases). From germline, CDR1 is SGHTA and CDR2 FQGNSA. Trimming removed 3 bases from V and 2 bases from J, with 15 bases in between. The CDR3 is 16 residues long.

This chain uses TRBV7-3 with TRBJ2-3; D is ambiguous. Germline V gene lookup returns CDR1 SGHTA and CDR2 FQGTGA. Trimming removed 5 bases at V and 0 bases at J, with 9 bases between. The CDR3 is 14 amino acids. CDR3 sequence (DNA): TGTGCCAGCAGCCCCGCAGGAAGCACAGATACGCAGTATTTT. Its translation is CASSPAGSTDTQYF.

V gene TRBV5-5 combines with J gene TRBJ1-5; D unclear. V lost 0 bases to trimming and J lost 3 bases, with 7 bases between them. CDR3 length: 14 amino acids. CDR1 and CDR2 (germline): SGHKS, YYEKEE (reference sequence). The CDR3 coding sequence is TGTGCCAGCAGCTTGGCCGGTTTCAATCAGCCCCAGCATTTT. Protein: CASSLAGFNQPQHF.

The CDR3 region is CASSLGSPLDTQYF. CDR3 in DNA: TGTGCCAGCAGCTTAGGGTCTCCCCTAGATACGCAGTATTTT. The chain couples TRBV13 to TRBJ2-3; no firm D call. Trimming cost V 0 bases and J 5 bases, with 9 bases left between them. The CDR3 consists of 14 residues. CDR1 and CDR2 from the germline V gene are PRHDT and FYEKMQ (reference sequence).

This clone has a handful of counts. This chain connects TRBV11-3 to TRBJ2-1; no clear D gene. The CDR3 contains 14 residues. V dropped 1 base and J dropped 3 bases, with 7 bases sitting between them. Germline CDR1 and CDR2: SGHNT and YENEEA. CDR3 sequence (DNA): TGTGCCAGCAGCTTAGGGGCCGACTACAATGAGCAGTTCTTC. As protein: CASSLGADYNEQFF.

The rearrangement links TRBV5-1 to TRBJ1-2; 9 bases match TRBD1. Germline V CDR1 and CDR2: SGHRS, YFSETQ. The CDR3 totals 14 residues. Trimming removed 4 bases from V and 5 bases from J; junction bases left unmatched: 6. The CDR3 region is CASSDWTGEYGYTF. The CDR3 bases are TGCGCCAGCAGCGATTGGACAGGGGAGTATGGCTACACCTTC.